This TCR beta chain was sequenced for a study of blood T cell repertoires in COVID-19. Whole-study context: Some COVID-19 samples were acute and others convalescent; all came from the United States, Italy and Spain.

Clones were sequenced by immunoSEQ multiplex PCR, and TCRdb holds only the in-frame ones, with some missing. The sample shows 20,000 to 30,000 clones, around nine tenths of them seen only once. Germline V gives CDR1 KGHSH, CDR2 LQKENI. The V gene lost 0 bases and the J gene lost 10 bases, with 11 bases spanning the gap. The CDR3 runs 13 residues. The source of this sequence is a man aged 45-65 years with active COVID-19. V usage is TRBV18 and J usage is TRBJ2-3; D may be TRBD2 (6 bases). Sample: peripheral blood. Here the CDR3 reads CASSPPTGLAQYF. The CDR3 bases are TGTGCCAGCTCACCACCGACGGGACTCGCGCAGTATTTT.